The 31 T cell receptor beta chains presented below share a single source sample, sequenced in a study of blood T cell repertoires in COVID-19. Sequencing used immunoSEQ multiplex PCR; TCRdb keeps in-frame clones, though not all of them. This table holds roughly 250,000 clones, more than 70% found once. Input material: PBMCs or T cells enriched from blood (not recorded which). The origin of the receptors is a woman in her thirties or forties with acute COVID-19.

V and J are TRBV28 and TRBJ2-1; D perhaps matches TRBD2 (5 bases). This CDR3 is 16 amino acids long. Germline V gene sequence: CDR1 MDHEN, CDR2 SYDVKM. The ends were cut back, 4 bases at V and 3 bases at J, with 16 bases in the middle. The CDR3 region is CASSSTGRADYNEQFF. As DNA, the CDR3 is TGTGCCAGCAGTTCTACCGGGCGGGCTGACTACAATGAGCAGTTCTTC.

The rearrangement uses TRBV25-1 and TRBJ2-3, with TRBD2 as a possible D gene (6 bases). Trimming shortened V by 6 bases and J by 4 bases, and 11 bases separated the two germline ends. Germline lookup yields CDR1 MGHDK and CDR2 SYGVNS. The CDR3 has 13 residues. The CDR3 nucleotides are TGTGCCAGCAGAGCCGGGGGAGCAGATACGCAGTATTTT. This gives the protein CASRAGGADTQYF.

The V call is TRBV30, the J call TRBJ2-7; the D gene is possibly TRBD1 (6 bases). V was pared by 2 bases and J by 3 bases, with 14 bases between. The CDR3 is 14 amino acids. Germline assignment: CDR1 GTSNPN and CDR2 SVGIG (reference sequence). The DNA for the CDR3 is TGTGCCTGGAGTCCTCTACAGGGTTACTACGAGCAGTACTTC. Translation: CAWSPLQGYYEQYF.

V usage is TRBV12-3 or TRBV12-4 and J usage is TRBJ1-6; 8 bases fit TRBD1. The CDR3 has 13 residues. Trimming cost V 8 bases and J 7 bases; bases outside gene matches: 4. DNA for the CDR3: TGTGCCAGCCGGACAGGGAGAAATTCACCCCTCCACTTT. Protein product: CASRTGRNSPLHF.

DNA of the CDR3: TGTGCCACCAGTGATCAAAACCAGATCCAAGAGACCCAGTACTTC. Translating gives CATSDQNQIQETQYF. V and J are TRBV24-1 and TRBJ2-5; D is uncertain. Germline V lookup: CDR1 KGHDR, CDR2 SFDVKD. CDR3 length equals 15 residues. V was cut by 3 bases and J by 1 base, with 11 bases left in between.

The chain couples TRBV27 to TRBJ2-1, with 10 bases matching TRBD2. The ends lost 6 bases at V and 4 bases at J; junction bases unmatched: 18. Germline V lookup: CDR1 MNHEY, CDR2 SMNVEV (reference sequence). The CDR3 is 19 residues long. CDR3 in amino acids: CASRGRTGTSETIYNEQFF. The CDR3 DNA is TGTGCCAGCAGAGGGAGGACCGGGACTAGCGAAACGATTTACAATGAGCAGTTCTTC.

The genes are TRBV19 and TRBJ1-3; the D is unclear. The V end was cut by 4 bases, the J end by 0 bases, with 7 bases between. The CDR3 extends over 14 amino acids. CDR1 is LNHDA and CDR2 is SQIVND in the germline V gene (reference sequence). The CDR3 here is CASSKQSSGNTIYF. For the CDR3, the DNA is TGTGCCAGTAGTAAACAGAGCTCTGGAAACACCATATATTTT.

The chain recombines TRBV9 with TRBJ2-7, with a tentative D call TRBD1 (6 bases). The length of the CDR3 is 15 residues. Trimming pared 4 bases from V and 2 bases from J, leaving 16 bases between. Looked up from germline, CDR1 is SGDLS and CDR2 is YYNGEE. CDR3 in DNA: TGTGCCAGCAGCCCGCCCCGGACAGACGCCTACGAGCAGTACTTC. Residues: CASSPPRTDAYEQYF.

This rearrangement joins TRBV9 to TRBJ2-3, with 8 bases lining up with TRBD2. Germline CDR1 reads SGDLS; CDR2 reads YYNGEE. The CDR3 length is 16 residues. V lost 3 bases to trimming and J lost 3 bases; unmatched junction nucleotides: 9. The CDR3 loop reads CASSAISGKETDTQYF. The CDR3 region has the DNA TGTGCCAGCAGCGCCATTAGCGGGAAGGAGACAGATACGCAGTATTTT.

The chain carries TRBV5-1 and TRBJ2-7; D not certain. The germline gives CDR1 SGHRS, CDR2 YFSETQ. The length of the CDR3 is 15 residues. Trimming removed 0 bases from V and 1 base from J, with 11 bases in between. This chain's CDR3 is CASSLVSEVSYEQYF. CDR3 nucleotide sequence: TGCGCCAGCAGCTTGGTATCCGAGGTATCCTACGAGCAGTACTTC.

The CDR3 nucleotides are TGTGCCAGCAGCGAGACTAGTTTGGAGCAGTTCTTC. Protein: CASSETSLEQFF. The chain employs TRBV12-3 or TRBV12-4 and TRBJ2-1; D may be TRBD2 (6 bases). The length of the CDR3 is 12 residues. Trimming took off 6 bases at V and 10 bases at J, with 13 bases between the two ends.

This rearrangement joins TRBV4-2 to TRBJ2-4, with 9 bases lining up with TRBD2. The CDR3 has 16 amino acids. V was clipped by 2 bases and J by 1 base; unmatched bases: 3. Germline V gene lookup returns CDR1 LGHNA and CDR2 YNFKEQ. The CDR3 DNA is TGTGCCAGCAGCCAACCCGGGACTAGCGCCAAAAACATTCAGTACTTC. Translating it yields CASSQPGTSAKNIQYF.

The CDR3 loop is CASSQRSGTGAAGNEKLFF. The CDR3 nucleotides are TGCGCCAGCAGTCAGCGTTCCGGGACAGGGGCCGCGGGTAATGAAAAACTGTTTTTT. This chain uses TRBV23-1 with TRBJ1-4; 10 nucleotides align to TRBD1. TRBV23-1 qualifies as an ORF whose function is uncertain. After removal of 3 bases from V and 4 bases from J, the junction contained 14 bases not matched to a gene. This CDR3 has 19 residues.

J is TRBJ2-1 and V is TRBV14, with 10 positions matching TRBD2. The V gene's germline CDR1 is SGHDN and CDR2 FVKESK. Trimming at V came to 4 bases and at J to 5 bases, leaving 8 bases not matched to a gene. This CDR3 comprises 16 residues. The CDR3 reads CASSRRGLAYNNEQFF. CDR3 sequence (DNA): TGTGCCAGCAGCCGTAGGGGACTAGCGTACAACAATGAGCAGTTCTTC.

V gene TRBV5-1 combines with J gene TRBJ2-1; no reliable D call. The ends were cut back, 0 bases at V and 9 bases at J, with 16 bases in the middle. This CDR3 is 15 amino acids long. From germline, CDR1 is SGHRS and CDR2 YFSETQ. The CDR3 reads CASSLDWVEGGEQFF. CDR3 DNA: TGCGCCAGCAGCTTGGATTGGGTAGAAGGCGGTGAGCAGTTCTTC.

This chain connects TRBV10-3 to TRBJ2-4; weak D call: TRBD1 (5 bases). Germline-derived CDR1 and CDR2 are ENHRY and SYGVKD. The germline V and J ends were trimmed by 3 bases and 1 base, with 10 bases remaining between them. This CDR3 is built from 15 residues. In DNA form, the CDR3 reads TGTGCCATCAGTGATCGGACACGGGCCAAAAACATTCAGTACTTC. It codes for CAISDRTRAKNIQYF.

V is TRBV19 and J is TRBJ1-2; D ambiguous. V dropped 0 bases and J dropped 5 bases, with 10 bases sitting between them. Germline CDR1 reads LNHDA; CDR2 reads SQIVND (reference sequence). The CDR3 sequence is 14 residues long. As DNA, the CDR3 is TGTGCCAGTAGTATAGATCTGGAGGGATATGGCTACACCTTC. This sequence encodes CASSIDLEGYGYTF.

Here the CDR3 reads CASSYQVSYNEQFF. As DNA, the CDR3 is TGTGCCAGCAGTTACCAGGTCTCCTACAATGAGCAGTTCTTC. The V gene is TRBV6-5, the J gene TRBJ2-1; D is ambiguous. This CDR3 is built from 14 residues. CDR1 is MNHEY and CDR2 is SVGAGI in the germline V gene. Trimming pared 2 bases from V and 0 bases from J, leaving 5 bases between.

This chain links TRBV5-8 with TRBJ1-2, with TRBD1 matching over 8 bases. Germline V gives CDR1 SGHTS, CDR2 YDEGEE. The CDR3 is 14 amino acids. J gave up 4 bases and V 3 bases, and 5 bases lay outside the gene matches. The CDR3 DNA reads TGTGCCAGCAGCTCACTGACAGGGGCCTATGGCTACACCTTC. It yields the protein CASSSLTGAYGYTF.

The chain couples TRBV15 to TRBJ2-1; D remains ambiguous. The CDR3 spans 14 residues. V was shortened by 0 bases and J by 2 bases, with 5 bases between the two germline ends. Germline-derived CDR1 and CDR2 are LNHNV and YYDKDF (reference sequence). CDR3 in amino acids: CATSRDRPYNEQFF. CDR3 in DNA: TGTGCCACCAGCAGAGACCGTCCCTACAATGAGCAGTTCTTC.

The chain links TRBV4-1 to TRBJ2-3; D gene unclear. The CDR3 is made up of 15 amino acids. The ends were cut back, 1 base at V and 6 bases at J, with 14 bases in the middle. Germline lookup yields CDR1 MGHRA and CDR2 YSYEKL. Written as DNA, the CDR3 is TGCGCCAGCAGCCAAGGGTTAGCCCACGGGGATACGCAGTATTTT. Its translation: CASSQGLAHGDTQYF.

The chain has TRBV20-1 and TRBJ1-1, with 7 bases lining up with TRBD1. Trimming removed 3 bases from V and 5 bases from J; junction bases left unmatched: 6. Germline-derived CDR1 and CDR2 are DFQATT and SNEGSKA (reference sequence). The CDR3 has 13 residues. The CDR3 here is CSASRQGATEAFF. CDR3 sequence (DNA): TGCAGTGCTAGTAGACAGGGTGCGACTGAAGCTTTCTTT.

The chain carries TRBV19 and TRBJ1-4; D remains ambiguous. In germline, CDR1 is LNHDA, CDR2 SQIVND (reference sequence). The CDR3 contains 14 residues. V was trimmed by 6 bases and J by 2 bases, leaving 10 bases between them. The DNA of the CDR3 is TGTGCCAGTAGCTGGACTTATACTAATGAAAAACTGTTTTTT. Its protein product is CASSWTYTNEKLFF.

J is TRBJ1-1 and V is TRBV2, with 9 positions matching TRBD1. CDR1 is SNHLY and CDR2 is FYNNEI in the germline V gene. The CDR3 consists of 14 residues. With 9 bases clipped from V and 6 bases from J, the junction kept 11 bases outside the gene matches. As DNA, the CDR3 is TGTGCCAGTGGGATACAGGGGGCGTACGCTGAAGCTTTCTTT. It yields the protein CASGIQGAYAEAFF. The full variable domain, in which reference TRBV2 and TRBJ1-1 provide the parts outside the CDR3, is EPEVTQTPSHQVTQMGQEVILRCVPISNHLYFYWYRQILGQKVEFLVSFYNNEISEKSEIFDDQFSVERPDGSNFTLKIRSTKLEDSAMYFCASGIQGAYAEAFFGQGTRLTVV.

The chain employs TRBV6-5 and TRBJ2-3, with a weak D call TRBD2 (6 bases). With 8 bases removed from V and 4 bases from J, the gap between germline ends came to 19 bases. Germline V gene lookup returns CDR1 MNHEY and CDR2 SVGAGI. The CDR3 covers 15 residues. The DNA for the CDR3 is TGTGCCAGCGGGGGACTTCGGGTGGCGTCAGATACGCAGTATTTT. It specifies CASGGLRVASDTQYF.

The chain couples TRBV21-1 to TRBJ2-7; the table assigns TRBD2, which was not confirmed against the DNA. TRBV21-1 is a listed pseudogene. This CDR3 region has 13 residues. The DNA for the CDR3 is TGTGCCAGCAGCATGCGACTAGCGGGAGAGCAGTACGTC. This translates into CASSMRLAGEQYV.

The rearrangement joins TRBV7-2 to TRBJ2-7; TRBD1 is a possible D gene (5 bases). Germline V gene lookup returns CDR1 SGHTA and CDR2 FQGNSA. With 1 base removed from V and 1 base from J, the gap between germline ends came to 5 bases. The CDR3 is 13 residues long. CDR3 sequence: CASSLDRSYEQYV. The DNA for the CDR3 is TGTGCCAGCAGCTTAGACAGGTCCTACGAGCAGTACGTC.

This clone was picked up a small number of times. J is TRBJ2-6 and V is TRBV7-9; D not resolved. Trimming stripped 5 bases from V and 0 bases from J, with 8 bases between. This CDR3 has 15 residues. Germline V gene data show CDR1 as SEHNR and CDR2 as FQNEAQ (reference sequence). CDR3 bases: TGTGCCAGCAGCATCCAGTCCTCTGGGGCCAACGTCCTGACTTTC. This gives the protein CASSIQSSGANVLTF.

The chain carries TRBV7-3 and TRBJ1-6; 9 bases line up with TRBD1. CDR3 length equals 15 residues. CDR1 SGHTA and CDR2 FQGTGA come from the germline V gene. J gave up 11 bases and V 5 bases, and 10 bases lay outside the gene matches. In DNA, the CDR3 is TGTGCCAGCAGCGACACCGGGACAGGGCCTACACCCCTCCACTTT. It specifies CASSDTGTGPTPLHF.

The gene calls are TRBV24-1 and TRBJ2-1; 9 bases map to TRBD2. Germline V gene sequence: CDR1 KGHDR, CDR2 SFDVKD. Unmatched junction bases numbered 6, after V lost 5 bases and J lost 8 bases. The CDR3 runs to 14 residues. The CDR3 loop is CATSVSGSRYEQFF. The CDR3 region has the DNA TGTGCCACCAGTGTTAGCGGGAGTAGGTATGAGCAGTTCTTC.

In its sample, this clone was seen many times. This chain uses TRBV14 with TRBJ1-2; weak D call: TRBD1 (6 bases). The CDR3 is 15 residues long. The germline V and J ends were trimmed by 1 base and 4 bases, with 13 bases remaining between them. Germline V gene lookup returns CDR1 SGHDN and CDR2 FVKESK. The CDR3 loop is CASSQVAGVVYGYTF. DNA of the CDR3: TGTGCCAGCAGCCAAGTGGCAGGGGTTGTCTATGGCTACACCTTC.